The 18 T cell receptor beta chains below come from one sample, sequenced in a study of blood T cell repertoires in COVID-19. Sequenced by immunoSEQ multiplex PCR; TCRdb stores in-frame clones only, minus some. The table lists more than 100,000 clones, roughly 80% of them singletons. The sample was peripheral blood. The origin of the receptors is a woman over 75 with acute or convalescent COVID-19.

This chain uses TRBV18 with TRBJ2-6, with D maybe TRBD1 (5 bases). The germline V gene has CDR1 KGHSH and CDR2 LQKENI. The CDR3 spans 17 residues. Trimming removed 3 bases at V and 0 bases at J, with 12 bases between. The CDR3: CASSPLDRNSGANVLTF. In nucleotides, the CDR3 is TGTGCCAGCTCACCCCTTGACAGAAACTCTGGGGCCAACGTCCTGACTTTC.

This clone was picked up a small number of times. The chain recombines TRBV4-1 with TRBJ2-2; 11 bases are shared with TRBD2. This CDR3 spans 18 amino acids. After removal of 2 bases from V and 6 bases from J, the junction contained 11 bases not matched to a gene. The germline gives CDR1 MGHRA, CDR2 YSYEKL. The CDR3 here is CASSQRDGGSGRAGELFF. CDR3 nucleotide sequence: TGCGCCAGCAGCCAAAGAGATGGGGGTAGCGGGAGGGCCGGGGAGCTGTTTTTT.

The J gene is TRBJ2-7, the V gene TRBV6-2 or TRBV6-3, with 7 bases aligning to TRBD1. Per the germline V gene, CDR1 is MNHEY and CDR2 is SVGEGT. The CDR3 sequence is 13 residues long. V lost 6 bases, J lost 0 bases, and 2 bases stayed unmatched. CDR3 bases: TGTGCCAGCAGCCGGACAGGCTCCTACGAGCAGTACTTC. Translating gives CASSRTGSYEQYF.

The CDR3 nucleotides read TGTGCCAGCAGTCACAGGGGGCTAGATTCACCCCTCCACTTT. It yields the protein CASSHRGLDSPLHF. V and J are TRBV21-1 and TRBJ1-6; the table's D call TRBD1 went unverified against the DNA. TRBV21-1 is classified as a pseudogene. CDR3 length: 14 amino acids.

The rearrangement joins TRBV5-1 to TRBJ2-3; the D is unclear. With 4 bases removed from V and 4 bases from J, the gap between germline ends came to 13 bases. Germline V gives CDR1 SGHRS, CDR2 YFSETQ. The CDR3 sequence is 14 residues long. The CDR3 is CASSPSPVADTQYF. The CDR3 DNA sequence: TGCGCCAGCAGCCCAAGCCCGGTAGCAGATACGCAGTATTTT.

The V call is TRBV5-1, the J call TRBJ1-2; maybe TRBD1 (5 bases). CDR3 length equals 15 residues. V was pared by 1 base and J by 2 bases, with 12 bases between. Germline V gives CDR1 SGHRS, CDR2 YFSETQ. The CDR3 nucleotides read TGCGCCAGCAGCTTGTTTAGGGGTTCAAACTATGGCTACACCTTC. It codes for CASSLFRGSNYGYTF.

This clone was observed a single time. The genes are TRBV4-3 and TRBJ2-7; 11 bases map to TRBD2. The CDR3 totals 19 residues. Germline values: CDR1 LGHNA, CDR2 YSLEER. Unmatched junction bases numbered 14, after V lost 0 bases and J lost 4 bases. CDR3 sequence reads: CASSQERVVAGGSLYEQYF. For the CDR3, the DNA is TGCGCCAGCAGCCAAGAGCGGGTGGTAGCGGGGGGGTCACTGTACGAGCAGTACTTC.

This clone has a handful of counts. The V call is TRBV2, the J call TRBJ2-7; D is possibly TRBD1 (6 bases). CDR1 and CDR2 (germline): SNHLY, FYNNEI. The CDR3 covers 13 residues. V was pared by 5 bases and J by 0 bases, with 8 bases between. Written as DNA, the CDR3 is TGTGCCAGCAGTAGAGGGGGCTCCTACGAGCAGTACTTC. Its translation: CASSRGGSYEQYF.

This clone was counted only a few times. The V gene is TRBV6-5, the J gene TRBJ1-3; D unresolved. The V gene's germline CDR1 is MNHEY and CDR2 SVGAGI. V lost 10 bases and J lost 0, with 13 bases in between. This CDR3 comprises 14 residues. The CDR3 spells CATSNGVSGNTIYF. For the CDR3, the DNA is TGTGCCACTTCAAACGGGGTCTCTGGAAACACCATATATTTT.

This chain connects TRBV5-5 to TRBJ1-5; 7 positions match TRBD1. Germline CDR1 and CDR2: SGHKS and YYEKEE (reference sequence). The V and J ends lost 3 bases and 4 bases, in that order; junction bases with no gene match: 4. The CDR3 totals 14 residues. CDR3 sequence reads: CASSSGTENQPQHF. In DNA form, the CDR3 reads TGTGCCAGCAGCTCCGGGACAGAGAATCAGCCCCAGCATTTT.

This clone has just a few counts. The chain recombines TRBV19 with TRBJ1-3; 7 bases map to TRBD1. The CDR3 contains 15 residues. Trimming at V came to 4 bases and at J to 4 bases, leaving 7 bases not matched to a gene. Germline V gives CDR1 LNHDA, CDR2 SQIVND (reference sequence). CDR3 loop: CASSTTTGFGNTIYF. The CDR3 DNA sequence: TGTGCCAGTAGTACCACGACAGGGTTCGGAAACACCATATATTTT.

CDR3 coding DNA: TGTGCCAGCAGCTTAGCCGGCGGACTTAATTCACCCCTCCACTTT. As protein: CASSLAGGLNSPLHF. This sequence joins TRBV7-6 and TRBJ1-6, with D unclear. V was clipped by 0 bases and J by 6 bases, with 9 bases between them. CDR1 and CDR2 (germline): SGHVS, FNYEAQ. The CDR3 length is 15 residues.

The V and J genes are TRBV3-1 (or the pseudogene TRBV3-2) and TRBJ2-2, with 7 bases that match TRBD2. The V gene end was trimmed by 3 bases and the J gene end by 7 bases; junction bases not matched to a gene: 2. The CDR3 spans 13 residues. Germline assignment: CDR1 LGHDT and CDR2 YNNKEL (reference sequence). This CDR3 reads CASSQRTSGELFF. CDR3 nucleotides: TGTGCCAGCAGCCAGAGGACTAGCGGGGAGCTGTTTTTT.

CDR3 sequence reads: CAWSRLAGGLNEQFF. The CDR3 region has the DNA TGTGCCTGGAGCCGACTAGCGGGGGGGCTCAATGAGCAGTTCTTC. This chain uses TRBV30 with TRBJ2-1, with 14 bases identical to TRBD2. Germline values: CDR1 GTSNPN, CDR2 SVGIG (reference sequence). The V and J ends lost 3 bases and 6 bases, in that order; junction bases with no gene match: 4. The CDR3 is made up of 15 amino acids.

This sequence joins TRBV7-2 and TRBJ2-7; tentative D call: TRBD2 (7 bases). CDR3 length: 14 residues. The germline V gene encodes CDR1 SGHTA and CDR2 FQGNSA. Trimming took off 3 bases at V and 3 bases at J, with 12 bases between the two ends. The CDR3 loop reads CASSFGGAGYEQYF. The CDR3, as DNA: TGTGCCAGCAGCTTTGGGGGGGCGGGCTACGAGCAGTACTTC.

The J gene is TRBJ1-2, the V gene TRBV5-6; 10 bases fit TRBD1. The CDR3 is 14 amino acids. V lost 4 bases and J lost 4; bases outside the gene matches: 4. Germline V gene lookup returns CDR1 SGHDT and CDR2 YYEEEE. The CDR3 DNA follows: TGTGCCAGCAGCCCGACAGGGGGCACCTATGGCTACACCTTC. Amino acids: CASSPTGGTYGYTF.

V gene TRBV30 combines with J gene TRBJ2-7, with 9 bases fitting TRBD1. Trimming at V came to 6 bases and at J to 6 bases, leaving 12 bases not matched to a gene. Germline CDR1 GTSNPN, CDR2 SVGIG (reference sequence). This CDR3 region has 14 residues. CDR3 loop: CACRQGQGVSEQYF. The CDR3, as DNA: TGTGCCTGTAGGCAGGGACAGGGAGTCTCCGAGCAGTACTTC.

The rearrangement joins TRBV5-6 to TRBJ2-5, with TRBD2 identical over 13 bases. V trimming: 1 base; J trimming: 4 bases; junction bases outside the gene matches: 1. The germline V gene encodes CDR1 SGHDT and CDR2 YYEEEE. The CDR3 loop spans 15 amino acids. The CDR3 DNA reads as TGTGCCAGCAGCTTGCGACTAGCGGGGGGAGAGACCCAGTACTTC. The encoded protein is CASSLRLAGGETQYF. Filled out from reference TRBV5-6 and TRBJ2-5, the complete variable domain reads DAGVTQSPTHLIKTRGQQVTLRCSPKSGHDTVSWYQQALGQGPQFIFQYYEEEERQRGNFPDRFSGHQFPNYSSELNVNALLLGDSALYLCASSLRLAGGETQYFGPGTRLLVL.